A single sample gave rise to the 32 T cell receptor beta chains below, sequenced in a study of cytomegalovirus exposure and HLA in healthy donors. TCRdb keeps only in-frame clones here, not all; method: immunoSEQ multiplex PCR. Here the sample spans about 160,000 clones, 86% being singletons. Source material: PBMCs. Receptors were obtained from a young woman in good health and CMV-seronegative.

This chain uses TRBV12-5 with TRBJ2-1; D possibly corresponds to TRBD2 (6 bases). V lost 7 bases and J 4 bases, leaving 11 bases between the germline ends. This CDR3 spans 13 amino acids. The germline V gene has CDR1 LGHNT and CDR2 FRNRAP. CDR3 sequence (DNA): TGTGCTAGTGAGCGGGTTGTTTACAATGAGCAGTTCTTC. Protein sequence: CASERVVYNEQFF.

J is TRBJ2-7 and V is TRBV11-2, with TRBD2 matching over 11 bases. V gave up 5 bases and J gave up 1 base; unmatched junction bases: 7. The CDR3 totals 16 residues. Germline values: CDR1 SGHAT, CDR2 FQNNGV. CDR3 region: CASSARVAGGSYEQYF. The CDR3 region has the DNA TGTGCCAGCAGCGCAAGGGTAGCGGGAGGGTCCTACGAGCAGTACTTC.

This rearrangement joins TRBV18 to TRBJ1-1; unclear D gene. The V gene lost 1 base and the J gene lost 3 bases, with 6 bases spanning the gap. This CDR3 is built from 13 residues. Per the germline V gene, CDR1 is KGHSH and CDR2 is LQKENI. CDR3 sequence (DNA): TGTGCCAGCTCACCACTCCAGTACACTGAAGCTTTCTTT. As protein: CASSPLQYTEAFF.

The gene calls are TRBV29-1 and TRBJ2-1; 10 nucleotides align to TRBD1. V was pared by 4 bases and J by 5 bases, with 8 bases of the junction left unmatched. This CDR3 is built from 15 residues. CDR1 is SQVTM, CDR2 ANQGSEA, per germline. The chain's CDR3 is CSVVTGQGLDNEQFF. DNA of the CDR3: TGCAGCGTTGTGACGGGACAGGGGCTGGACAATGAGCAGTTCTTC.

This chain connects TRBV7-2 to TRBJ2-5; 8 positions agree with TRBD2. Germline loops: CDR1 SGHTA, CDR2 FQGNSA. The CDR3 sequence is 15 residues long. V shed 0 bases and J 1 base; nucleotides not matched to a gene: 1. CDR3 region: CASSLAAGAQETQYF. Here the CDR3 DNA reads TGTGCCAGCAGCTTAGCAGCGGGAGCCCAAGAGACCCAGTACTTC.

The rearrangement joins TRBV12-5 to TRBJ1-5, with D possibly TRBD1 on 5 matching bases. This CDR3 contains 13 residues. CDR1 and CDR2 from the germline V gene are LGHNT and FRNRAP. V dropped 3 bases and J dropped 8 bases, with 11 bases sitting between them. Written as DNA, the CDR3 is TGTGCTAGTGGTTTACAGGTTATAAAGCCCCAGCATTTT. This sequence encodes CASGLQVIKPQHF.

This chain uses TRBV7-9 with TRBJ1-1; perhaps TRBD1 as D (5 bases). Per the germline V gene, CDR1 is SEHNR and CDR2 is FQNEAQ (reference sequence). This CDR3 is built from 13 residues. Trimming took 9 bases from V and 2 from J, leaving 13 bases between them. CDR3 residues: CASARGGNTEAFF. The CDR3 region has the DNA TGTGCCAGTGCCCGGGGGGGAAACACTGAAGCTTTCTTT.

The rearrangement links TRBV6-6 to TRBJ2-1; no clear D. Trimming shortened V by 5 bases and J by 4 bases, and 18 bases separated the two germline ends. The length of the CDR3 is 16 residues. Germline V gene sequence: CDR1 MNHNY, CDR2 SVGAGI (reference sequence). CDR3 DNA: TGTGCCAGCAGTCATGTGGTCGAATTAACTTACAATGAGCAGTTCTTC. Residues: CASSHVVELTYNEQFF.

This chain uses TRBV18 with TRBJ2-2; the D gene is possibly TRBD1 (6 bases). This CDR3 region has 15 residues. Germline CDR1 KGHSH, CDR2 LQKENI. The ends were cut back, 8 bases at V and 0 bases at J, with 13 bases in the middle. CDR3 coding DNA: TGTGCCAGCCAACCCGGGACAACGAACACCGGGGAGCTGTTTTTT. Its translation: CASQPGTTNTGELFF.

The chain carries TRBV19 and TRBJ1-2, with 10 bases aligning to TRBD1. V was pared by 9 bases and J by 0 bases, with 7 bases of the junction left unmatched. The CDR3 consists of 15 residues. Germline CDR1 and CDR2: LNHDA and SQIVND (reference sequence). CDR3 amino acids: CASQTGGAANYGYTF. Here the CDR3 DNA reads TGTGCCAGCCAGACAGGGGGCGCCGCTAACTATGGCTACACCTTC. Supplemented by reference TRBV19 and TRBJ1-2, the full variable domain reads DGGITQSPKYLFRKEGQNVTLSCEQNLNHDAMYWYRQDPGQGLRLIYYSQIVNDFQKGDIAEGYSVSREKKESFPLTVTSAQKNPTAFYLCASQTGGAANYGYTFGSGTRLTVV.

This chain uses TRBV2 with TRBJ1-3, with 8 bases fitting TRBD1. Per the germline V gene, CDR1 is SNHLY and CDR2 is FYNNEI. The CDR3 has 16 residues. Trimming removed 7 bases from V and 0 bases from J; junction bases left unmatched: 8. CDR3 residues: CASIRDRGSSGNTIYF. In DNA, the CDR3 is TGTGCCAGCATCCGAGACAGGGGATCCTCTGGAAACACCATATATTTT.

This clone was found once. The chain uses TRBV5-1 and TRBJ2-5; D remains ambiguous. CDR3 length equals 12 residues. Trimming took 5 bases from V and 0 from J, leaving 5 bases between them. CDR1 is SGHRS, CDR2 YFSETQ, per germline. The CDR3 loop reads CASSQDQETQYF. The CDR3 DNA reads TGCGCCAGCAGTCAGGACCAAGAGACCCAGTACTTC. Full variable domain (missing parts from reference TRBV5-1 and TRBJ2-5): KAGVTQTPRYLIKTRGQQVTLSCSPISGHRSVSWYQQTPGQGLQFLFEYFSETQRNKGNFPGRFSGRQFSNSRSEMNVSTLELGDSALYLCASSQDQETQYFGPGTRLLVL.

The gene calls are TRBV12-5 and TRBJ2-7, with TRBD1 matching over 7 bases. This CDR3 spans 14 amino acids. Germline V CDR1 and CDR2: LGHNT, FRNRAP. V lost 5 bases to trimming and J lost 0 bases; unmatched junction nucleotides: 4. This CDR3 is CASGPRDSSYEQYF. The CDR3 DNA reads as TGTGCTAGTGGTCCTCGGGACAGCTCCTACGAGCAGTACTTC.

This chain links TRBV7-9 with TRBJ1-4; D may be TRBD1 (5 bases). Germline V gene lookup returns CDR1 SEHNR and CDR2 FQNEAQ (reference sequence). V lost 3 bases, J lost 5 bases, and 7 bases lay in between. The CDR3 has 13 amino acids. The CDR3 DNA is TGTGCCAGCAGCTTGACAGAGAATGAAAAACTGTTTTTT. Translated, it gives CASSLTENEKLFF.

This clone was seen only a few times. The chain links TRBV19 to TRBJ1-1; D remains unclear. Deletions cut 1 base from V and 8 bases from J, with 11 bases between. The CDR3 is 13 residues long. Germline CDR1 and CDR2: LNHDA and SQIVND (reference sequence). The CDR3 sequence: CASSIGGLGEAFF. CDR3 DNA sequence: TGTGCCAGTAGTATAGGAGGCCTTGGCGAAGCTTTCTTT.

The chain uses TRBV5-1 and TRBJ2-3; 8 nucleotides line up with TRBD1. The CDR3 is 14 residues long. Germline V gene sequence: CDR1 SGHRS, CDR2 YFSETQ. Losses at the gene ends were 4 bases for V and 2 bases for J; bases not matched to a gene: 3. For the CDR3, the DNA is TGCGCCAGCAGCCCGGACAGGGCCACAGATACGCAGTATTTT. Residues: CASSPDRATDTQYF.

The chain employs TRBV19 and TRBJ1-2; no clear D. Per germline, CDR1 LNHDA and CDR2 SQIVND (reference sequence). This CDR3 has 15 residues. Trimming left V 5 bases short and J 0 bases short, with 13 bases between. CDR3 amino acids: CASSLEGSSNYGYTF. CDR3 in DNA: TGTGCCAGTAGTTTGGAAGGGAGTTCTAACTATGGCTACACCTTC.

The chain carries TRBV27 and TRBJ2-1, with TRBD2 matching 16 bases. CDR3 size: 18 residues. Looked up from germline, CDR1 is MNHEY and CDR2 is SMNVEV (reference sequence). J gave up 3 bases and V 6 bases, and 8 bases lay outside the gene matches. The CDR3 DNA sequence: TGTGCCAGCAGACTCGGGACTAGCGGGAGGGCGTTCTACAATGAGCAGTTCTTC. Residues: CASRLGTSGRAFYNEQFF.

The rearrangement joins TRBV5-6 to TRBJ1-3, with 7 bases matching TRBD1. The V gene end was trimmed by 4 bases and the J gene end by 8 bases; junction bases not matched to a gene: 12. Per the germline V gene, CDR1 is SGHDT and CDR2 is YYEEEE. The CDR3 totals 15 residues. CDR3 DNA: TGTGCCAGCAGCATCCTGACAGGGAAGGGAGACACCATATATTTT. It translates to CASSILTGKGDTIYF.

The CDR3 DNA reads as TGTGCCAGCAGTTACTCAGGGGCTAACTATGGCTACACCTTC. Translating it yields CASSYSGANYGYTF. The J gene is TRBJ1-2, the V gene TRBV6-5; D might be TRBD1 (5 bases). V was trimmed by 0 bases and J by 0 bases, leaving 5 bases between them. CDR1 and CDR2 from the germline V gene are MNHEY and SVGAGI. This CDR3 has 14 amino acids.

The V call is TRBV28, the J call TRBJ2-7, with 12 bases that match TRBD1. Germline trimming cut 5 bases from V and 7 bases from J; bases unmatched to any gene: 9. Germline CDR1 and CDR2: MDHEN and SYDVKM. The CDR3 spans 15 residues. CDR3 region: CASSLPGQGAGEQYF. In DNA, the CDR3 is TGTGCCAGCAGTCTACCGGGACAGGGGGCGGGAGAGCAGTACTTC.

The chain links TRBV19 to TRBJ1-6, with no clear D. Per germline, CDR1 LNHDA and CDR2 SQIVND (reference sequence). With 1 base removed from V and 13 bases from J, the gap between germline ends came to 11 bases. The length of the CDR3 is 13 residues. CDR3 bases: TGTGCCAGTAGTATAGCCGGGAACGAGCCCCTCCACTTT. Its translation: CASSIAGNEPLHF.

The chain carries TRBV7-2 and TRBJ2-5, with D perhaps matching TRBD2 (7 bases). The CDR3 loop spans 14 amino acids. The ends were cut back, 5 bases at V and 9 bases at J, with 19 bases in the middle. Germline V gene data show CDR1 as SGHTA and CDR2 as FQGNSA. CDR3: CASSIRETGRAQYF. Here the CDR3 DNA reads TGTGCCAGCAGCATCAGAGAAACAGGGAGGGCCCAGTACTTC.

This clone was seen only once. The rearrangement joins TRBV21-1 to TRBJ1-5; the table gives TRBD1 as D, unverified against the DNA. TRBV21-1 is given as a pseudogene. The CDR3 loop spans 17 amino acids. The CDR3 spells CASSLTYSPPWCQPQHF. In DNA, the CDR3 is TGTGCCAGCAGCCTAACCTACAGTCCACCCTGGTGTCAGCCCCAGCATTTT.

Comment on this clone: The sample contains more than one DNA sequence encoding this CDR3. The genes are TRBV9 and TRBJ2-7; 7 bases align to TRBD2. The V segment lost 0 bases and the J segment 1 base; nucleotides outside the gene matches: 4. Per the germline V gene, CDR1 is SGDLS and CDR2 is YYNGEE. The length of the CDR3 is 15 residues. In DNA, the CDR3 is TGTGCCAGCAGCGTAGGGTCTAGCGGTTCCTACGAGCAGTACTTC. Protein product: CASSVGSSGSYEQYF.

V and J are TRBV11-1 and TRBJ1-2, with D hard to call. The germline CDR1 and CDR2 sequences are SGHAT and FQDESV (reference sequence). The CDR3 length is 13 residues. V was cut by 1 base and J by 8 bases, with 11 bases left in between. DNA of the CDR3: TGTGCCAGCAGCTTAGAAATAGAAAGCGGCTACACCTTC. This codes for CASSLEIESGYTF. Using reference TRBV11-1 and TRBJ1-2 for the parts outside the CDR3, the full variable domain is EAEVAQSPRYKITEKSQAVAFWCDPISGHATLYWYRQILGQGPELLVQFQDESVVDDSQLPKDRFSAERLKGVDSTLKIQPAELGDSAMYLCASSLEIESGYTFGSGTRLTVV.

In its sample, this clone was seen a few times. The V gene is TRBV10-2, the J gene TRBJ1-2, with TRBD1 matching 7 bases. CDR1 and CDR2 (germline): WSHSY, SAAADI. The CDR3 totals 15 residues. The V segment lost 1 base and the J segment 1 base; nucleotides outside the gene matches: 3. DNA of the CDR3: TGCGCCAGCAGTGAGTGGGACAGACGTAACTATGGCTACACCTTC. Protein sequence: CASSEWDRRNYGYTF.

The V and J genes are TRBV25-1 and TRBJ1-4, with a weak D call TRBD1 (6 bases). The CDR3 spans 15 residues. V lost 6 bases and J 8 bases, leaving 19 bases between the germline ends. Per the germline V gene, CDR1 is MGHDK and CDR2 is SYGVNS. In nucleotides, the CDR3 is TGTGCCAGCAGCTCCCGGACAGTTACAAAGGAAAAACTGTTTTTT. Residues: CASSSRTVTKEKLFF.

This clone turned up a few times. This chain connects TRBV30 to TRBJ2-7, with TRBD1 matching 7 bases. From germline, CDR1 is GTSNPN and CDR2 SVGIG (reference sequence). V lost 3 bases and J lost 6; bases outside the gene matches: 5. The CDR3 loop spans 12 amino acids. As DNA, the CDR3 is TGTGCCTGGAGCTTGGACAGGACCGAGCAGTACTTC. Protein product: CAWSLDRTEQYF.

The V call is TRBV5-6, the J call TRBJ2-2; D gene uncertain. The CDR3 runs to 15 residues. CDR1 is SGHDT and CDR2 is YYEEEE in the germline V gene. V shed 4 bases and J shed 1 base, with 11 bases lying between them. In nucleotides, the CDR3 is TGTGCCAGCAGCCCTATAAGGAGGAACACCGGGGAGCTGTTTTTT. Protein: CASSPIRRNTGELFF. Variable domain in full (rest from reference TRBV5-6 and TRBJ2-2): DAGVTQSPTHLIKTRGQQVTLRCSPKSGHDTVSWYQQALGQGPQFIFQYYEEEERQRGNFPDRFSGHQFPNYSSELNVNALLLGDSALYLCASSPIRRNTGELFFGEGSRLTVL.

The J gene is TRBJ2-5, the V gene TRBV7-6, with 12 bases that match TRBD1. Looked up from germline, CDR1 is SGHVS and CDR2 is FNYEAQ. After removal of 5 bases from V and 5 bases from J, the junction contained 9 bases not matched to a gene. The CDR3 contains 16 residues. DNA for the CDR3: TGTGCCAGCAGCCCTAATCCCGGGACAGGGGGCGAGACCCAGTACTTC. The encoded protein is CASSPNPGTGGETQYF.

The gene calls are TRBV5-1 and TRBJ2-3; 12 nucleotides agree with TRBD2. From germline, CDR1 is SGHRS and CDR2 YFSETQ. The CDR3 loop spans 16 amino acids. V was pared by 4 bases and J by 3 bases, with 6 bases of the junction left unmatched. For the CDR3, the DNA is TGCGCCAGCAGCGTGACTAGCGGGGGAGGAACAGATACGCAGTATTTT. Its translation is CASSVTSGGGTDTQYF.